This T cell receptor beta chain was captured by sequencing in a study of blood T cell repertoires in COVID-19 (dated by TCRdb to the early 2020s). Regarding the complete study: Samples from collaborators originated in the United States, Italy and Spain and spanned both the acute and convalescent phases of COVID-19. The prospective study material was composed of cDNA or gDNA derived from T cells, B-cell-depleted T cells, or PBMCs. The dataset comprised deeply sampled blood TCRbeta repertoires from subjects exposed to, actively infected with, or recovered from COVID-19. A freely available public database, intended as a resource for researchers studying the immune response to SARS-CoV-2, is where the repertoires were released. The samples were drawn from the first 160 participants of the ongoing ImmuneRACE study and from under 1,500 subjects provided by 6 global collaborators. Sample metadata almost always included a de-identified subject ID, COVID-19 status, age in years and sex. Where available, HLA class I and class II types were taken from metadata supplied by the sample provider and were not determined by assay-based typing.

Including the terminal cysteine and phenylalanine, the CDR3 comprises 14 residues. Only the CDR3 region is kept as DNA, spanning 42 bases read in frame from base 1. From the germline V gene (reference sequence), CDR1 is LNHDA and CDR2 is SQIVND. Ends trimmed: V by 6 bases, J by 9 bases; bases unmatched to a gene: 9. As regards this clone: Its specific antigen is unknown. No much larger clone exists at a distance of one base, and base qualities are not known.

TCRbeta CDR3 regions were amplified from genomic DNA using the immunoSEQ Assay, a bias-controlled multiplex PCR. The published analysis was carried out like this. The number of nucleated cells in each sample was estimated by amplification of reference gene primers within the assay. To quantify the absolute abundance of each unique TCRbeta CDR3 rearrangement, sequence reads were collapsed and filtered. Productive Simpson clonality was computed per sample as the square root of Simpson's diversity index over productive rearrangements. TCRdb stores this immuneACCESS table with in-frame sequences only. Part of the clones is absent; in the studies checked, under half of the shortfall reflects unresolved V genes, and no reason is known for the rest. V and J calls plus clone size are reproduced from that table; the DNA served to infer D and trimming. The sample yields 65,000 or so clones; 70% to 90% were counted once. The ten largest clones add up to 15% of the sample.

The study at large found these results: How much clinical and demographic metadata was included differed by source and by participant, and the metadata was provided uncurated.

Each collaborating institution followed its own protocols to collect whole blood in K2EDTA tubes. For TCRbeta analysis, collaborator samples were shipped as frozen whole blood, as isolated PBMCs, or as DNA extracted from either sample type. Sample: peripheral blood. This TCR was recovered from an elderly man with acute or convalescent COVID-19. Recombination joined TRBV19 with TRBJ1-5; 9 nucleotides in the junction match TRBD1. The nucleotide sequence reads TGTGCCAGTAGGGGGACAGGGCCCCAAGGGCCCCAGCATTTT. Its amino acids are CASRGTGPQGPQHF. The entire variable domain, with the stretches around the CDR3 drawn from the reference TRBV19 and TRBJ1-5 proteins, is DGGITQSPKYLFRKEGQNVTLSCEQNLNHDAMYWYRQDPGQGLRLIYYSQIVNDFQKGDIAEGYSVSREKKESFPLTVTSAQKNPTAFYLCASRGTGPQGPQHFGDGTRLSIL.